This entry lists 15 T cell receptor beta chains sequenced from one sample in a study of T cell changes during pregnancy in multiple sclerosis. Sequenced by immunoSEQ multiplex PCR; TCRdb stores in-frame clones only, minus some. The data hold about 87,000 clones, with 90% to 95% observed a single time. Here the sequenced sample was peripheral blood, taken in the third trimester of pregnancy. These receptors originate from a female donor in good health, enrolled as a control in a pregnancy study.

This rearrangement joins TRBV7-2 to TRBJ2-3, with 11 bases identical to TRBD2. There are 15 residues in the CDR3. Unmatched junction bases numbered 2, after V lost 5 bases and J lost 1 base. Germline V gives CDR1 SGHTA, CDR2 FQGNSA. This CDR3 is CASSTLAGGTDTQYF. CDR3 DNA sequence: TGTGCCAGCAGCACACTAGCGGGAGGCACAGATACGCAGTATTTT. Looking up the rest from reference TRBV7-2 and TRBJ2-3 gives the full variable domain: GAGVSQSPSNKVTEKGKDVELRCDPISGHTALYWYRQSLGQGLEFLIYFQGNSAPDKSGLPSDRFSAERTGGSVSTLTIQRTQQEDSAVYLCASSTLAGGTDTQYFGPGTRLTVL.

This sequence joins TRBV2 and TRBJ2-3; 7 nucleotides align to TRBD1. The germline gives CDR1 SNHLY, CDR2 FYNNEI. The CDR3 extends over 14 amino acids. Germline trimming cut 2 bases from V and 1 base from J; bases unmatched to any gene: 0. The CDR3 reads CASSEQGGTDTQYF. Written as DNA, the CDR3 is TGTGCCAGCAGTGAACAGGGGGGCACAGATACGCAGTATTTT.

This clone has only one observation. The V gene is TRBV19, the J gene TRBJ1-2; TRBD1 matches at 8 bases. The trim removed 6 bases at V and 4 bases at J, leaving 7 bases unmatched. CDR3 length equals 14 residues. Germline assignment: CDR1 LNHDA and CDR2 SQIVND (reference sequence). The CDR3 loop reads CASSPAGGLYGYTF. CDR3 bases: TGTGCCAGTAGCCCGGCAGGGGGCCTCTATGGCTACACCTTC. The complete variable domain, with remaining parts taken from reference TRBV19 and TRBJ1-2, reads DGGITQSPKYLFRKEGQNVTLSCEQNLNHDAMYWYRQDPGQGLRLIYYSQIVNDFQKGDIAEGYSVSREKKESFPLTVTSAQKNPTAFYLCASSPAGGLYGYTFGSGTRLTVV.

This clone appeared once. The chain is built from TRBV7-9 and TRBJ2-1, with 9 bases that match TRBD1. Trimming at V came to 8 bases and at J to 8 bases, leaving 4 bases not matched to a gene. CDR1 and CDR2 from the germline V gene are SEHNR and FQNEAQ (reference sequence). The CDR3 is 12 residues long. In nucleotides, the CDR3 is TGTGCCAGCCTGACAGGGGGGGATGAGCAGTTCTTC. Translated: CASLTGGDEQFF.

This clone was picked up one time. The chain joins TRBV4-2 to TRBJ2-7, with TRBD1 identical over 7 bases. The germline gives CDR1 LGHNA, CDR2 YNFKEQ. J lost 12 bases, V lost 1 base, and 3 bases had no gene match. This CDR3 has 11 residues. The CDR3 region is CASSQVRTGYF. CDR3 bases: TGTGCCAGCAGCCAAGTCCGGACAGGGTACTTC.

The V and J genes are TRBV19 and TRBJ2-1; D call uncertain. The CDR3 length is 12 residues. The V gene lost 6 bases and the J gene lost 6 bases, with 9 bases spanning the gap. Germline CDR1 is LNHDA and CDR2 is SQIVND (reference sequence). The CDR3 DNA follows: TGTGCCAGTAGCGAAAGCCGCAATGAGCAGTTCTTC. Amino acids: CASSESRNEQFF.

For the CDR3, the DNA is TGCGCCAGCAGCCCGGCGACAGGCCAAGGGGAAAAACTGTTTTTT. Amino acids: CASSPATGQGEKLFF. The chain recombines TRBV5-1 with TRBJ1-4; a weak D match, TRBD1 (6 bases). The length of the CDR3 is 15 residues. Germline V gene lookup returns CDR1 SGHRS and CDR2 YFSETQ. V lost 4 bases and J 8 bases, leaving 18 bases between the germline ends.

V gene TRBV6-1 combines with J gene TRBJ1-5, with 7 nucleotides matching TRBD1. In germline, CDR1 is MNHNS, CDR2 SASEGT. V dropped 5 bases and J dropped 7; count of bases not matched to a gene: 8. The CDR3 extends over 14 amino acids. The CDR3: CASSLDRVGQPQHF. The CDR3 DNA follows: TGTGCCAGCAGTCTTGACAGGGTAGGCCAGCCCCAGCATTTT.

The chain recombines TRBV4-1 with TRBJ2-7; 8 bases are shared with TRBD2. V lost 0 bases to trimming and J lost 7 bases; unmatched junction nucleotides: 11. The V gene's germline CDR1 is MGHRA and CDR2 YSYEKL. This CDR3 is 16 amino acids long. The CDR3 DNA is TGCGCCAGCAGCCAAGATATGGCGGGAGGTCCAGGGGAGCAGTACTTC. Its protein product is CASSQDMAGGPGEQYF.

J is TRBJ1-1 and V is TRBV19; D ambiguous. Germline V CDR1 and CDR2: LNHDA, SQIVND (reference sequence). The V end was cut by 2 bases, the J end by 2 bases, with 9 bases between. The CDR3 loop spans 14 amino acids. The CDR3 DNA reads TGTGCCAGTAGTATACGCAGGTCAAACACTGAAGCTTTCTTT. Translating it yields CASSIRRSNTEAFF.

This chain uses TRBV28 with TRBJ2-4, with D perhaps matching TRBD2 (6 bases). Germline V gene lookup returns CDR1 MDHEN and CDR2 SYDVKM. Deletions cut 2 bases from V and 0 bases from J, with 14 bases between. The CDR3 is made up of 17 amino acids. The CDR3 region is CASSLGGPTLAKNIQYF. The DNA of the CDR3 is TGTGCCAGCAGTTTAGGAGGGCCTACCTTAGCCAAAAACATTCAGTACTTC.

This clone appeared once. The chain carries TRBV7-8 and TRBJ1-5; D is possibly TRBD1 (5 bases). Germline V gene sequence: CDR1 SGHVS, CDR2 FQNEAQ. The CDR3 covers 17 residues. V lost 5 bases and J 1 base, leaving 18 bases between the germline ends. CDR3 loop: CASSVSSGLGSNQPQHF. The CDR3 coding sequence is TGTGCCAGCAGCGTAAGTTCAGGGTTAGGGAGCAATCAGCCCCAGCATTTT.

V gene TRBV6-1 combines with J gene TRBJ2-2; 7 nucleotides align to TRBD1. The CDR3 loop spans 16 amino acids. The germline gives CDR1 MNHNS, CDR2 SASEGT. Unmatched junction bases numbered 10, after V lost 2 bases and J lost 7 bases. The CDR3, as DNA: TGTGCCAGCAGTGAATATAGAGGGGGCAATGGCGGGGAGCTGTTTTTT. Translating it yields CASSEYRGGNGGELFF.

In this sample, this clone turned up once. The chain links TRBV15 to TRBJ1-2; the match to TRBD1 covers 7 bases. Germline CDR1 is LNHNV and CDR2 is YYDKDF (reference sequence). The junction had 12 bases not matched to a gene; V was cut back by 1 base and J by 1 base. This CDR3 region has 18 residues. CDR3 amino acids: CATSRGDRARRDNYGYTF. In DNA form, the CDR3 reads TGTGCCACCAGCAGAGGCGACAGGGCGAGACGGGATAACTATGGCTACACCTTC.

The rearrangement uses TRBV4-2 and TRBJ2-7, with 7 bases matching TRBD2. The V gene's germline CDR1 is LGHNA and CDR2 YNFKEQ. Trimming took 3 bases from V and 4 from J; bases not matched to a gene: 9. The CDR3 spans 15 residues. In nucleotides, the CDR3 is TGTGCCAGCAGCCACGCCTCCGGCGGGAGTTACGAGCAGTACTTC. Its translation: CASSHASGGSYEQYF.